This T cell receptor beta chain was obtained from a study of blood T cell repertoires in COVID-19. Looking at the study overall: From the United States, Italy and Spain came samples of acute and convalescent COVID-19. Sources were T cells, B-cell-depleted T cells, or PBMCs; the material itself was cDNA or gDNA.

In the study's own analysis: Estimation of nucleated cell counts was performed using reference gene primer amplification. Clones were read by immunoSEQ multiplex PCR, and TCRdb kept only the in-frame ones, dropping some. The V and J calls and the clone size are those of that table, but D and trimming were determined from the DNA. Altogether around 57,000 clones are present, about nine tenths being singletons, with the ten largest covering 7.8%. Germline lookup yields CDR1 MDHEN and CDR2 SYDVKM. The germline V and J ends were trimmed by 1 base and 4 bases, with 5 bases remaining between them. This CDR3 is built from 14 residues.

Sequenced material: peripheral blood. The chain links TRBV28 to TRBJ2-6; D is unclear. This clonotype originated in a man over 45 with active COVID-19. CDR3 in DNA: TGTGCCAGCAGTTTATCTGGCGGGGCCAACGTCCTGACTTTC. Translated: CASSLSGGANVLTF.